This passage covers 28 T cell receptor beta chains from one sample sequenced in a study of T cells in Graves' hyperthyroidism and ophthalmopathy. RNA transcripts were the template for amplifying TCR beta CDR3 regions. The HTBI primer set served for first-round RT-PCR of the TCR CDR3. TCRdb reprocessed the multiplex PCR reads with MiXCR, giving one entry per CDR3 protein. The table has about 590,000 distinct CDR3 sequences, 14% seen once. What was sequenced was blood. These receptors were collected from a woman in her late teens or twenties with Graves' ophthalmopathy.

This clonotype has just a few counts. CDR3 bases: TGTGCCAGCAGTTTAGGGTCCCGAGGGGGCGAAAAACTGTTTTTT. Translated: CASSLGSRGGEKLFF. The chain is built from TRBV28 and TRBJ1-4, with 7 bases that match TRBD1. The CDR3 is made up of 15 amino acids. The ends lost 2 bases at V and 8 bases at J; junction bases unmatched: 8. The V gene's germline CDR1 is MDHEN and CDR2 SYDVKM.

This clonotype has a count of ten or more. This rearrangement joins TRBV18 to TRBJ2-1; the D is unclear. The CDR3 runs to 15 residues. Germline V CDR1 and CDR2: KGHSH, LQKENI. V was shortened by 5 bases and J by 0 bases, with 11 bases between the two germline ends. The CDR3 region is CASSRTGSSYNEQFF. CDR3 DNA sequence: TGTGCCAGCTCAAGGACCGGAAGCTCCTACAATGAGCAGTTCTTC.

In its sample, this clonotype was seen many times. The V and J genes are TRBV19 and TRBJ2-6; 8 positions match TRBD1. Trimming removed 6 bases from V and 0 bases from J; junction bases left unmatched: 10. The CDR3 extends over 18 amino acids. Germline V gene sequence: CDR1 LNHDA, CDR2 SQIVND (reference sequence). CDR3 nucleotides: TGTGCCAGTAGGCCACCGGGACAGGAGACCTCTGGGGCCAACGTCCTGACTTTC. Its translation is CASRPPGQETSGANVLTF.

This clonotype was detected ten times or more. The chain combines TRBV7-9 with TRBJ1-4; weak D call: TRBD1 (6 bases). The germline V gene encodes CDR1 SEHNR and CDR2 FQNEAQ (reference sequence). Trimming shortened V by 5 bases and J by 8 bases, and 18 bases separated the two germline ends. The CDR3 consists of 15 residues. DNA of the CDR3: TGTGCCAGCAGCCTAACCACAGGGTGGTCAGAAAAACTGTTTTTT. Protein product: CASSLTTGWSEKLFF.

There are a few counts of this clonotype. This sequence joins TRBV4-2 and TRBJ2-1; TRBD2 matches 16 bases. The V segment lost 3 bases and the J segment 2 bases; nucleotides outside the gene matches: 1. The germline V gene encodes CDR1 LGHNA and CDR2 YNFKEQ. The CDR3 sequence is 17 residues long. CDR3 nucleotide sequence: TGTGCCAGCAGCCAGGGACTAGCGGGAGGGCCCTACAATGAGCAGTTCTTC. This translates into CASSQGLAGGPYNEQFF.

This clonotype was observed a few times. The chain is built from TRBV20-1 and TRBJ1-1, with 8 bases matching TRBD1. Germline V gene sequence: CDR1 DFQATT, CDR2 SNEGSKA (reference sequence). V was pared by 8 bases and J by 4 bases, with 3 bases of the junction left unmatched. The CDR3 is 11 residues long. The CDR3 region has the DNA TGCAGTCCTACAGGGGGCACTGAAGCTTTCTTT. Amino acids: CSPTGGTEAFF.

This clonotype was found many times. The rearrangement links TRBV20-1 to TRBJ2-5, with 11 bases that match TRBD1. With V trimmed by 5 bases and J by 5 bases, 7 bases remained unmatched. The germline V gene encodes CDR1 DFQATT and CDR2 SNEGSKA (reference sequence). This CDR3 is 14 amino acids long. CDR3 loop: CSAPRTGGRETQYF. CDR3 bases: TGCAGTGCTCCTAGGACAGGGGGCCGGGAGACCCAGTACTTC.

Ten or more counts support this clonotype. This rearrangement joins TRBV5-1 to TRBJ1-1; 7 bases fit TRBD1. This CDR3 comprises 16 residues. CDR1 is SGHRS, CDR2 YFSETQ, per germline. Trimming cost V 3 bases and J 3 bases; bases outside gene matches: 11. CDR3 sequence: CASSSLRQGRHTEAFF. The CDR3, as DNA: TGCGCCAGCAGCTCGTTGAGACAGGGACGCCACACTGAAGCTTTCTTT.

In its sample, this clonotype is medium-sized. This chain links TRBV20-1 with TRBJ2-7; D may be TRBD2 (6 bases). The germline V and J ends were trimmed by 4 bases and 2 bases, with 15 bases remaining between them. The CDR3 length is 14 residues. Germline CDR1 and CDR2: DFQATT and SNEGSKA (reference sequence). The CDR3 loop is CSANGGKSPYEQYF. CDR3 nucleotide sequence: TGCAGTGCTAATGGGGGGAAATCCCCCTACGAGCAGTACTTC.

In this sample, this clonotype turned up many times. CDR3 coding DNA: TGTGCCAGTAGTATCCTTGGAGGGCCTCGTAACTCTGAAGCTTTCTTT. Translation gives CASSILGGPRNSEAFF. The V and J genes are TRBV19 and TRBJ1-1; D not certain. The CDR3 loop spans 16 amino acids. V was clipped by 3 bases and J by 6 bases, with 20 bases between them. CDR1 LNHDA and CDR2 SQIVND come from the germline V gene (reference sequence).

This clonotype was seen more than once but under ten times. A much more abundant neighbour one base away suggests this may be a read error. The chain recombines TRBV5-1 with TRBJ2-7; 11 nucleotides match TRBD2. The CDR3 totals 16 residues. Germline assignment: CDR1 SGHRS and CDR2 YFSETQ. The CDR3 coding sequence is TGCGCCAGCAGCTCCGGAACCGGGACTAGCGGTTACGGGCAGTACTTC. This sequence encodes CASSSGTGTSGYGQYF.

This sequence joins TRBV12-5 and TRBJ1-5, with 7 bases identical to TRBD1. Losses at the gene ends were 5 bases for V and 5 bases for J; bases not matched to a gene: 3. The CDR3 extends over 13 amino acids. Per germline, CDR1 LGHNT and CDR2 FRNRAP. The CDR3 DNA sequence: TGTGCTAGTGGTACCGGGACAGATCAGCCCCAGCATTTT. It translates to CASGTGTDQPQHF.

This clonotype was seen at least ten times. The chain carries TRBV19 and TRBJ1-5; TRBD1 matches 8 bases. CDR1 is LNHDA and CDR2 is SQIVND in the germline V gene (reference sequence). Germline trimming cut 9 bases from V and 10 bases from J; bases unmatched to any gene: 14. This CDR3 has 14 residues. This CDR3 is CASALGTGQGPQHF. CDR3 sequence (DNA): TGTGCCAGCGCACTCGGGACAGGTCAGGGCCCCCAGCATTTT.

This clonotype has a count of ten or more. V gene TRBV12-3 or TRBV12-4 combines with J gene TRBJ1-3; 10 nucleotides agree with TRBD1. The V segment lost 11 bases and the J segment 2 bases; nucleotides outside the gene matches: 0. CDR3 size: 12 residues. The CDR3 sequence is CAGQGAGNTIYF. CDR3 DNA: TGTGCCGGACAGGGGGCTGGAAACACCATATATTTT.

This clonotype was detected ten times or more. This chain joins TRBV20-1 and TRBJ2-1; 10 positions match TRBD2. CDR3 size: 14 residues. The J segment lost 2 bases and the V segment lost 6 bases, leaving 4 bases of the junction unmatched. In germline, CDR1 is DFQATT, CDR2 SNEGSKA (reference sequence). For the CDR3, the DNA is TGCAGTGCATGGACTAGCGGTACCTACAATGAGCAGTTCTTC. Residues: CSAWTSGTYNEQFF.

In this sample, this clonotype turned up many times. The rearrangement links TRBV28 to TRBJ1-1; a possible D gene is TRBD1 (6 bases). Trimming cost V 5 bases and J 4 bases, with 17 bases left between them. The CDR3 totals 15 residues. CDR1 and CDR2 (germline): MDHEN, SYDVKM. The CDR3 loop reads CASSDGEGVGTEAFF. In DNA, the CDR3 is TGTGCCAGCAGTGACGGGGAGGGGGTGGGCACTGAAGCTTTCTTT.

This clonotype was counted many times. The gene calls are TRBV3-1 and TRBJ2-1; TRBD2 agrees at 9 bases. The germline V gene encodes CDR1 LGHDT and CDR2 YNNKEL (reference sequence). This CDR3 has 17 amino acids. The V segment lost 0 bases and the J segment 3 bases; nucleotides outside the gene matches: 6. CDR3 DNA sequence: TGTGCCAGCAGCCAAGACTATAGCGGGAGAGGCTACAATGAGCAGTTCTTC. As protein: CASSQDYSGRGYNEQFF.

This clonotype has a count of ten or more. V gene TRBV3-1 combines with J gene TRBJ2-3; weak D call: TRBD1 (6 bases). The germline V gene encodes CDR1 LGHDT and CDR2 YNNKEL (reference sequence). This CDR3 has 16 residues. The ends were cut back, 1 base at V and 6 bases at J, with 17 bases in the middle. The CDR3 protein is CASSQGWSGELDTQYF. The CDR3, as DNA: TGTGCCAGCAGCCAAGGATGGTCAGGGGAACTGGATACGCAGTATTTT.

This clonotype was seen more than once but under ten times. The chain is built from TRBV18 and TRBJ2-7; 10 bases agree with TRBD1. Germline V gene lookup returns CDR1 KGHSH and CDR2 LQKENI. The junction had 7 bases not matched to a gene; V was cut back by 6 bases and J by 2 bases. The CDR3 is 15 amino acids. The CDR3 sequence: CASSQGQGIPYEQYF. CDR3 sequence (DNA): TGTGCCAGCTCCCAGGGACAGGGGATCCCCTACGAGCAGTACTTC. Full variable domain (remainder filled in from reference TRBV18 and TRBJ2-7): NAGVMQNPRHLVRRRGQEARLRCSPMKGHSHVYWYRQLPEEGLKFMVYLQKENIIDESGMPKERFSAEFPKEGPSILRIQQVVRGDSAAYFCASSQGQGIPYEQYFGPGTRLTVT.

There are a few counts of this clonotype. The rearrangement uses TRBV15 and TRBJ2-3; the D is unclear. There are 13 residues in the CDR3. Trimming took off 1 base at V and 3 bases at J, with 5 bases between the two ends. Germline CDR1 is LNHNV and CDR2 is YYDKDF (reference sequence). CDR3 bases: TGTGCCACCAGCAGAGCTGAAACAGATACGCAGTATTTT. Translation: CATSRAETDTQYF. Full variable domain (rest looked up from reference TRBV15 and TRBJ2-3): DAMVIQNPRYQVTQFGKPVTLSCSQTLNHNVMYWYQQKSSQAPKLLFHYYDKDFNNEADTPDNFQSRRPNTSFCFLDIRSPGLGDTAMYLCATSRAETDTQYFGPGTRLTVL.

V usage is TRBV10-3 and J usage is TRBJ1-1; D gene unclear. Germline assignment: CDR1 ENHRY and CDR2 SYGVKD. The CDR3 length is 13 residues. Trimming removed 3 bases at V and 4 bases at J, with 9 bases between. Here the CDR3 reads CAISDPAGTEAFF. CDR3 nucleotides: TGTGCCATCAGTGATCCGGCCGGCACTGAAGCTTTCTTT.

This clonotype occurred many times. V is TRBV27 and J is TRBJ2-7; possible D gene TRBD1, 6 bases. From germline, CDR1 is MNHEY and CDR2 SMNVEV (reference sequence). The CDR3 length is 16 residues. V was trimmed by 0 bases and J by 4 bases, leaving 16 bases between them. CDR3 sequence reads: CASSLSTGQIIYEQYF. The DNA of the CDR3 is TGTGCCAGCAGTTTATCGACCGGACAGATAATATACGAGCAGTACTTC.

This sequence joins TRBV10-3 and TRBJ2-5; 9 nucleotides match TRBD1. Germline V gene sequence: CDR1 ENHRY, CDR2 SYGVKD. The J segment lost 5 bases and the V segment lost 4 bases, leaving 5 bases of the junction unmatched. The CDR3 has 14 residues. The DNA of the CDR3 is TGTGCCATCAGTGCGGACAGGGGACGTGAGACCCAGTACTTC. Translated: CAISADRGRETQYF.

This clonotype was detected many times. V is TRBV6-1 and J is TRBJ2-2; D possibly corresponds to TRBD1 (5 bases). Trimming removed 4 bases from V and 1 base from J, with 10 bases in between. The CDR3 sequence is 15 residues long. From germline, CDR1 is MNHNS and CDR2 SASEGT. The CDR3 is CASSVYGQNTGELFF. CDR3 nucleotides: TGTGCCAGCAGTGTTTACGGACAGAACACCGGGGAGCTGTTTTTT.

This chain links TRBV4-1 with TRBJ2-3; D remains unclear. Germline loops: CDR1 MGHRA, CDR2 YSYEKL. The CDR3 extends over 13 amino acids. V lost 4 bases and J lost 4, with 9 bases in between. The CDR3 sequence is CASSPYSADTQYF. CDR3 in DNA: TGCGCCAGCAGCCCGTACTCCGCAGATACGCAGTATTTT.

This clonotype was found many times. V usage is TRBV28 and J usage is TRBJ2-3, with D possibly matching TRBD1 (6 bases). Germline assignment: CDR1 MDHEN and CDR2 SYDVKM. V was cut by 4 bases and J by 4 bases, with 6 bases left in between. The CDR3 is 12 amino acids. The CDR3 DNA follows: TGTGCCAGCAGTTGGGGGCCAGATACGCAGTATTTT. As protein: CASSWGPDTQYF. Full variable domain (missing parts from reference TRBV28 and TRBJ2-3): DVKVTQSSRYLVKRTGEKVFLECVQDMDHENMFWYRQDPGLGLRLIYFSYDVKMKEKGDIPEGYSVSREKKERFSLILESASTNQTSMYLCASSWGPDTQYFGPGTRLTVL.

This clonotype was observed many times. Here the CDR3 DNA reads TGTGCCAGCAGTTCTATTCTAGGGCAGCAGTACTTC. Translation: CASSSILGQQYF. The rearrangement links TRBV7-9 to TRBJ2-7; no clear D gene. The CDR3 sequence is 12 residues long. CDR1 is SEHNR and CDR2 is FQNEAQ in the germline V gene (reference sequence). Trimming left V 6 bases short and J 8 bases short, with 14 bases between.

This clonotype was counted between two and nine times. The chain employs TRBV4-2 and TRBJ2-2, with TRBD2 matching 7 bases. Looked up from germline, CDR1 is LGHNA and CDR2 is YNFKEQ. Trimming at V came to 4 bases and at J to 0 bases, leaving 8 bases not matched to a gene. This CDR3 is built from 17 residues. The DNA for the CDR3 is TGTGCCAGCAGCCGTGAAGCGGGGCTAGCGAACACCGGGGAGCTGTTTTTT. Its translation: CASSREAGLANTGELFF.